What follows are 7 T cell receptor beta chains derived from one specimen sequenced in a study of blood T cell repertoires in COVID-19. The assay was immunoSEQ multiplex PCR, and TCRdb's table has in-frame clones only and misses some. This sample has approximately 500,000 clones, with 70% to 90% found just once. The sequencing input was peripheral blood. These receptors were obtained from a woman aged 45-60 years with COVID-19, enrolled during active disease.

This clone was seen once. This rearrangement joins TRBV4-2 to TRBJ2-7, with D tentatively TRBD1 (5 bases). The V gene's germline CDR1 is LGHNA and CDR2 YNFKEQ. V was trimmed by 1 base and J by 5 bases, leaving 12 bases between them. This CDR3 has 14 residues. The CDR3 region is CASSQVGPGNEQYF. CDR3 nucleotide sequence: TGTGCCAGCAGCCAAGTGGGGCCTGGGAACGAGCAGTACTTC.

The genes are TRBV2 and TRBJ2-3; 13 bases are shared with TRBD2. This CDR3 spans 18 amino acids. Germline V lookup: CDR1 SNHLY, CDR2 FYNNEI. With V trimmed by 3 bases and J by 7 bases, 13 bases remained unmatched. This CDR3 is CASSEPRRTSGGANTQYF. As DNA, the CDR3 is TGTGCCAGCAGTGAGCCCCGTAGGACTAGCGGGGGAGCAAATACGCAGTATTTT. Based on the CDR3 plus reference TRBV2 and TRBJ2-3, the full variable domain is EPEVTQTPSHQVTQMGQEVILRCVPISNHLYFYWYRQILGQKVEFLVSFYNNEISEKSEIFDDQFSVERPDGSNFTLKIRSTKLEDSAMYFCASSEPRRTSGGANTQYFGPGTRLTVL.

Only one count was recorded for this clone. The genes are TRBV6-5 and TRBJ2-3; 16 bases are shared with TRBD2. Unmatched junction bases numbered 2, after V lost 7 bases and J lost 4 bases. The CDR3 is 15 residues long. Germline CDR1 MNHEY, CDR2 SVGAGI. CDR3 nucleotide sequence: TGTGCCAGCACTGGGACTAGCGGGGGGGCAGATACGCAGTATTTT. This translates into CASTGTSGGADTQYF.

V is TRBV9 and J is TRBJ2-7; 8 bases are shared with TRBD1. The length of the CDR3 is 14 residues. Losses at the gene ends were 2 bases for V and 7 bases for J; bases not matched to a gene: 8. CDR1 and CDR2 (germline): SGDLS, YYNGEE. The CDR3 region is CASSVGQGIGEQYF. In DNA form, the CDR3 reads TGTGCCAGCAGCGTCGGACAGGGAATTGGGGAGCAGTACTTC.

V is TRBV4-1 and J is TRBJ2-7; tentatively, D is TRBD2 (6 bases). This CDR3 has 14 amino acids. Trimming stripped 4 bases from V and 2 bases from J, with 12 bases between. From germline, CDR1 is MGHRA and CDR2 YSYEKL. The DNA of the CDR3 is TGCGCCAGCAGCCCCGGGACTTCGGCCTACGAGCAGTACTTC. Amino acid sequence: CASSPGTSAYEQYF.

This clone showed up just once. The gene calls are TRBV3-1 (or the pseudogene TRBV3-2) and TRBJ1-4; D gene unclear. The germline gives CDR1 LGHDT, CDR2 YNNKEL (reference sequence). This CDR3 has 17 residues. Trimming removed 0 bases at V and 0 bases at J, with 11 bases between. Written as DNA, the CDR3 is TGTGCCAGCAGCCAAGATGTTTTACTCACAACTAATGAAAAACTGTTTTTT. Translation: CASSQDVLLTTNEKLFF.

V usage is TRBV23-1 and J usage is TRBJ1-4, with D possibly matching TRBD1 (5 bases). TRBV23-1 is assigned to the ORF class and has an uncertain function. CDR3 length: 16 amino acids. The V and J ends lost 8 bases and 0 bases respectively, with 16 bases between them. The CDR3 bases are TGCGCCAGCTCTACTGACAGATTCGCAACTAATGAAAAACTGTTTTTT. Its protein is CASSTDRFATNEKLFF.